Below, 17 T cell receptor beta chains from the same sample are listed, as sequenced in a study of T cells after yellow fever vaccination. TCRdb analysed the 5' RACE reads with MiXCR anew, one entry per CDR3 protein. The sample includes 450,000 to 650,000 distinct CDR3 sequences, just over 20% of them seen just once. Sequencing was performed on PBMCs, taken roughly 23 days after the first yellow fever vaccination. The receptors stem from a man between 18 and 29 years old who received the YFV17D yellow fever vaccine.

Many counts were recorded for this clonotype. This CDR3 is CTASRGGMSNEQFF. The CDR3 nucleotides read TGCACCGCCTCAAGGGGGGGGATGAGCAATGAGCAGTTCTTC. The V gene is TRBV29-1, the J gene TRBJ2-1; D may be TRBD2 (7 bases). The CDR3 is made up of 14 amino acids. Germline lookup yields CDR1 SQVTM and CDR2 ANQGSEA.

V gene TRBV7-3 combines with J gene TRBJ2-1, with a possible D match to TRBD1 (5 bases). V gave up 5 bases and J gave up 8 bases, with 16 bases separating them. The CDR3 extends over 14 amino acids. CDR1 and CDR2 (germline): SGHTA, FQGTGA. The chain's CDR3 is CASSPRAGLYEQFF. CDR3 DNA: TGTGCCAGCAGCCCCCGGGCAGGGTTGTATGAGCAGTTCTTC.

This clonotype was picked up a small number of times. V gene TRBV7-9 combines with J gene TRBJ2-7, with TRBD1 identical over 9 bases. The J segment lost 4 bases and the V segment lost 5 bases, leaving 3 bases of the junction unmatched. Germline V gene sequence: CDR1 SEHNR, CDR2 FQNEAQ (reference sequence). The length of the CDR3 is 13 residues. The CDR3 region is CASSRDREYEQYF. The CDR3 DNA is TGTGCCAGCAGCCGGGACAGGGAATACGAGCAGTACTTC.

The chain employs TRBV4-3 and TRBJ1-4; weak D call: TRBD1 (5 bases). CDR1 LGHNA and CDR2 YSLEER come from the germline V gene. Trimming pared 0 bases from V and 15 bases from J, leaving 20 bases between. The CDR3 spans 15 residues. The CDR3 loop reads CASSQDLGQGLVLFF. The CDR3 DNA sequence: TGCGCCAGCAGCCAAGATCTCGGTCAGGGACTGGTGTTGTTTTTT.

This clonotype was seen a few times. The genes are TRBV20-1 and TRBJ2-7; no clear D. Germline assignment: CDR1 DFQATT and CDR2 SNEGSKA (reference sequence). Deletions cut 0 bases from V and 1 base from J, with 10 bases between. The length of the CDR3 is 14 residues. DNA for the CDR3: TGCAGTGCTAGAGACGGCGCTCATTCCTACGAGCAGTACTTC. It specifies CSARDGAHSYEQYF.

The V call is TRBV20-1, the J call TRBJ1-2, with D possibly being TRBD1 (6 bases). The CDR3 spans 15 residues. Trimming took off 0 bases at V and 4 bases at J, with 15 bases between the two ends. Germline loops: CDR1 DFQATT, CDR2 SNEGSKA (reference sequence). CDR3 sequence reads: CSAREGTPMGYGYTF. The CDR3 bases are TGCAGTGCTAGAGAGGGGACACCTATGGGCTATGGCTACACCTTC.

This clonotype was counted only a few times. The V gene is TRBV29-1, the J gene TRBJ2-5; tentative D call: TRBD1 (6 bases). Germline V gene sequence: CDR1 SQVTM, CDR2 ANQGSEA. V lost 6 bases, J lost 4 bases, and 18 bases lay in between. This CDR3 is 14 amino acids long. Written as DNA, the CDR3 is TGCAGCGTCGTACCGAGGGGGACGGGAGAGACCCAGTACTTC. Encoded protein: CSVVPRGTGETQYF.

This clonotype was detected only a few times. V gene TRBV21-1 combines with J gene TRBJ2-5; the tabulated D call, TRBD1, remains unverified against the DNA. TRBV21-1 is a documented pseudogene. The CDR3 is 14 amino acids. CDR3 bases: TGTGCCAGCAGGACCCGGAGCAGACAAGAGACCCAGTACTTC. It translates to CASRTRSRQETQYF.

CDR3 region: CSATGEAGLYQETQYF. Here the CDR3 DNA reads TGCAGTGCTACGGGTGAAGCGGGACTGTACCAAGAGACCCAGTACTTC. The J gene is TRBJ2-5, the V gene TRBV20-1; TRBD2 matches 7 bases. The CDR3 has 16 amino acids. Germline loops: CDR1 DFQATT, CDR2 SNEGSKA (reference sequence). With 4 bases clipped from V and 0 bases from J, the junction kept 11 bases outside the gene matches.

This clonotype occurred a few times. V gene TRBV7-6 combines with J gene TRBJ2-7; D call uncertain. Trimming pared 2 bases from V and 2 bases from J, leaving 10 bases between. Looked up from germline, CDR1 is SGHVS and CDR2 is FNYEAQ. The CDR3 has 14 amino acids. The CDR3: CASSLWGSTYEQYV. Written as DNA, the CDR3 is TGTGCCAGCAGCTTATGGGGATCCACCTACGAGCAGTACGTC.

This chain joins TRBV6-2 or TRBV6-3 and TRBJ1-1; 10 bases line up with TRBD1. The trim removed 6 bases at V and 1 base at J, leaving 8 bases unmatched. Germline V CDR1 and CDR2: MNHEY, SVGEGT. This CDR3 region has 16 residues. The CDR3 sequence is CASRVGQGKGNTEAFF. CDR3 in DNA: TGTGCCAGCAGAGTGGGACAGGGGAAGGGGAACACTGAAGCTTTCTTT.

On this clonotype: The missing conserved phenylalanine or tryptophan at the end of this CDR3 makes a read error likely. The chain recombines TRBV6-2 or TRBV6-3 with TRBJ2-7, with TRBD1 as a possible D gene (5 bases). Germline V CDR1 and CDR2: MNHEY, SVGEGT. The ends were cut back, 10 bases at V and 6 bases at J, with 19 bases in the middle. CDR3 length equals 13 residues. The CDR3 here is CATTQAGIGEQYI. In nucleotides, the CDR3 is TGTGCCACCACCCAGGCAGGGATCGGCGAGCAGTACATC.

The chain carries TRBV29-1 and TRBJ1-2, with a possible D match to TRBD1 (6 bases). Trimming took 5 bases from V and 6 from J, leaving 10 bases between them. From germline, CDR1 is SQVTM and CDR2 ANQGSEA. CDR3 length equals 11 residues. CDR3 amino acids: CSVRGQDGYTF. The CDR3 DNA follows: TGCAGCGTTCGGGGGCAGGATGGCTACACCTTC.

This clonotype was detected a few times. This rearrangement joins TRBV9 to TRBJ1-2; D gene uncertain. The CDR3 runs to 12 residues. Germline CDR1 and CDR2: SGDLS and YYNGEE. V was pared by 3 bases and J by 4 bases, with 7 bases between. The DNA for the CDR3 is TGTGCCAGCAGCGACCGGTCCTATGGCTACACCTTC. As protein: CASSDRSYGYTF.

This clonotype was seen more than once but under ten times. The chain is built from TRBV7-9 and TRBJ1-1; D is unresolved. The CDR3 sequence is 13 residues long. Germline loops: CDR1 SEHNR, CDR2 FQNEAQ (reference sequence). Trimming left V 6 bases short and J 3 bases short, with 11 bases between. Here the CDR3 DNA reads TGTGCCAGCAGGTCCCATGGGGACACTGAAGCTTTCTTT. Its translation is CASRSHGDTEAFF.

V usage is TRBV21-1 and J usage is TRBJ2-7; the table calls TRBD2, which could not be checked here. TRBV21-1 is described as a pseudogene. The length of the CDR3 is 14 residues. The CDR3 nucleotides read TGTGCCAGCAACACGGAGGGGGAGGGGCACGAGCAGTACTTC. Encoded protein: CASNTEGEGHEQYF.

This clonotype turned up a few times. The V call is TRBV10-3, the J call TRBJ2-7; D call uncertain. Trimming cost V 0 bases and J 2 bases, with 8 bases left between them. Germline V gene sequence: CDR1 ENHRY, CDR2 SYGVKD. This CDR3 is built from 14 residues. This CDR3 is CAISESGSTYEQYF. The CDR3 region has the DNA TGTGCCATCAGTGAGTCGGGCAGTACCTACGAGCAGTACTTC.